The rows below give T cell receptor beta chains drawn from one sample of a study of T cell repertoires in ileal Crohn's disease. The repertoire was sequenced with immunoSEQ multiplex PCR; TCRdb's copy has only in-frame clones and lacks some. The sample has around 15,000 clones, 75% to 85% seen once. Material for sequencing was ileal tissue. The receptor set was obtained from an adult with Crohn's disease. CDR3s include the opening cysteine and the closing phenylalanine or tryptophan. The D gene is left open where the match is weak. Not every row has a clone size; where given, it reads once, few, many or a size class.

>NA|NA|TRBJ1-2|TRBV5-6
CASSLFRDLRHGYTF
TGTGCCAGCAGCTTGTTCCGGGATCTCCGGCATGGCTACACCTTC
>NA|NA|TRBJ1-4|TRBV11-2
CASSLRRTNEKLFF
TGTGCCAGCAGCCTCAGGCGTACTAATGAAAAACTGTTTTTT
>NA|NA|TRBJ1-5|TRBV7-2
CASSPAGALNQPQHF
TGTGCCAGCAGCCCTGCAGGGGCATTAAATCAGCCCCAGCATTTT
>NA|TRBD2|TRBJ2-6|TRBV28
CASSPTSGSGSGANVLTF
TGTGCCAGCAGTCCGACTAGCGGGAGTGGCTCTGGGGCCAACGTCCTGACTTTC
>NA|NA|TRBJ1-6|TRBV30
CAWSSPGPRGLTLHF
TGTGCCTGGAGTTCGCCGGGCCCCAGGGGCCTCACCCTCCACTTT
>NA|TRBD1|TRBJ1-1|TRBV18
CASSPPSRGTEAFF
TGTGCCAGCTCACCACCGTCCAGGGGGACTGAAGCTTTCTTT
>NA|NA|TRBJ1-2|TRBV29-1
CSVEGGSGGGSYTF
TGCAGCGTTGAAGGTGGATCGGGGGGCGGCAGCTACACCTTC
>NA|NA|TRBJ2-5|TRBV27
CASSLSETQYF
TGTGCCAGCAGTTTAAGCGAGACCCAGTACTTC
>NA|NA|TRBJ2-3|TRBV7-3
CASSLSGGRTDTQYF
TGTGCCAGCAGCTTAAGTGGGGGCCGCACAGATACGCAGTATTTT
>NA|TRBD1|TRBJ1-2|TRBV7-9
CASSFGTGGNYGYTF
TGTGCCAGCAGCTTCGGGACAGGGGGTAACTATGGCTACACCTTC
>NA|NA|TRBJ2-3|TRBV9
CASSTWGGTQYF
TGTGCCAGCAGCACTTGGGGCGGTACGCAGTATTTT
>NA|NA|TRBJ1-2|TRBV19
CASSLRINYGYTF
TGTGCCAGCTCTCTCAGGATCAACTATGGCTACACCTTC
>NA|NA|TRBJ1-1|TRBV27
CASSGQARTEAFF
TGTGCCAGCAGCGGTCAGGCCAGGACTGAAGCTTTCTTT
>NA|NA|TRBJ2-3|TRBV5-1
CASSLGQSTDTQYF
TGCGCCAGCAGCTTGGGACAGAGCACAGATACGCAGTATTTT
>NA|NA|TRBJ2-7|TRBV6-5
CASSYAGRGEQYF
TGTGCCAGCAGTTACGCAGGGCGCGGCGAGCAGTACTTC
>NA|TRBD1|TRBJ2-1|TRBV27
CASNPRDRGRTNEQFF
TGTGCCAGCAATCCTCGGGACAGGGGGCGTACCAATGAGCAGTTCTTC
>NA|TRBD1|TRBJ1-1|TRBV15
CATSRGDRQMNTEAFF
TGTGCCACCAGCAGAGGGGACAGGCAAATGAACACTGAAGCTTTCTTT
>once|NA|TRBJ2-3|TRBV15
CATSRGAGQSTDTQYF
TGTGCCACCAGCAGAGGGGCTGGACAGAGCACAGATACGCAGTATTTT
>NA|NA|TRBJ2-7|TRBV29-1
CSVSGEPGRGWAEQYF
TGCAGCGTGTCGGGGGAACCGGGACGGGGGTGGGCCGAGCAGTACTTC
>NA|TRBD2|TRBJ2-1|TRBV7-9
CASSLSGAHNEQFF
TGTGCCAGCAGCTTAAGCGGGGCCCACAATGAGCAGTTCTTC
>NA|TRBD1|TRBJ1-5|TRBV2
CASREQGAKGNQPQHF
TGTGCCAGCAGAGAGCAGGGGGCGAAGGGCAATCAGCCCCAGCATTTT
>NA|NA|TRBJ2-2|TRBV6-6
CASSQEGGVYTGELFF
TGTGCCAGCAGTCAAGAAGGTGGAGTTTACACCGGGGAGCTGTTTTTT
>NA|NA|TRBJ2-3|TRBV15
CATSDRDSPIDTQYF
TGTGCCACCAGCGACCGGGACTCCCCTATAGATACGCAGTATTTT
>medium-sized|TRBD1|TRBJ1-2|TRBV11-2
CASSSLTGQPLYGYTF
TGTGCCAGCAGCTCCCTTACGGGACAGCCGCTTTATGGCTACACCTTC
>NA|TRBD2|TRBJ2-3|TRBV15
CATSGTSGFTDTQYF
TGTGCCACCAGCGGGACTAGCGGATTCACAGATACGCAGTATTTT
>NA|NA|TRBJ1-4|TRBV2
CASHFGTTHEKLFF
TGTGCCAGCCATTTCGGGACAACCCATGAAAAACTGTTTTTT
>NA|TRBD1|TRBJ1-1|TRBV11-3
CASSRTGVTEAFF
TGTGCCAGCAGCCGGACAGGGGTCACTGAAGCTTTCTTT
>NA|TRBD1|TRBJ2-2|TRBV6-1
CASSEQGQTTGELFF
TGTGCCAGCAGTGAACAGGGACAGACCACCGGGGAGCTGTTTTTT
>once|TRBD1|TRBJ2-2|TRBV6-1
CASRPGQGVPGELFF
TGTGCCAGCAGGCCTGGACAGGGGGTCCCCGGGGAGCTGTTTTTT
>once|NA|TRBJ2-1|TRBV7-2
CASSLETGTTYNEQFF
TGTGCCAGCAGCTTAGAAACAGGGACTACTTACAATGAGCAGTTCTTC
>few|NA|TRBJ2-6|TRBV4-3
CASSHQETNSGANVLTF
TGCGCCAGCAGCCACCAGGAAACAAACTCTGGGGCCAACGTCCTGACTTTC
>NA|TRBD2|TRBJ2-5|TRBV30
CAWRKGLAFQETQYF
TGTGCCTGGAGAAAGGGACTAGCGTTTCAAGAGACCCAGTACTTC
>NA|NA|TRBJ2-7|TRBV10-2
CASSPAGYEQYF
TGCGCCAGCAGCCCCGCGGGCTACGAGCAGTACTTC
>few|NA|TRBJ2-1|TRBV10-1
CASSKAPRNEQFF
TGCGCCAGCAGTAAGGCCCCGCGGAATGAGCAGTTCTTC
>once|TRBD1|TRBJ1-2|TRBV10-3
CAILDRGLLNYGYTF
TGTGCCATCTTGGACAGGGGGCTACTGAACTATGGCTACACCTTC
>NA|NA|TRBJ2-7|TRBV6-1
CASTSGQTHYEQYF
TGTGCCAGCACGAGCGGACAGACACACTACGAGCAGTACTTC
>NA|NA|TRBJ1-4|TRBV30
CAWSRRPEGEKLFF
TGTGCCTGGAGTCGGCGGCCGGAGGGTGAAAAACTGTTTTTT
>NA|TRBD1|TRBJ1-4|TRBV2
CASSEGRQGRVEQLFF
TGTGCCAGCAGTGAAGGTCGACAGGGCCGGGTCGAACAACTGTTTTTT
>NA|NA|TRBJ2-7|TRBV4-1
CASSQTFIAGALIEQYF
TGCGCCAGCAGCCAAACGTTCATTGCAGGGGCCCTCATCGAGCAGTACTTC
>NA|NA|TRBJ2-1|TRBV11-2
CASSSELYNEQFF
TGTGCCAGCAGCTCCGAACTCTACAATGAGCAGTTCTTC
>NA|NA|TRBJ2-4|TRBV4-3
CASSQDGIAQAKNIQYF
TGCGCCAGCAGCCAAGACGGGATAGCGCAAGCCAAAAACATTCAGTACTTC
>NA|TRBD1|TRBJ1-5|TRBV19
CASSSQGAGVQPQHF
TGTGCCAGTAGTTCACAGGGGGCAGGAGTGCAGCCCCAGCATTTT
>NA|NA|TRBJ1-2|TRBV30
CAWRAGKGYGYTF
TGTGCCTGGAGGGCAGGGAAGGGCTATGGCTACACCTTC
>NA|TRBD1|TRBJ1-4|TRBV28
CASRSQGAGEKLFF
TGTGCCAGCAGGTCACAGGGGGCAGGTGAAAAACTGTTTTTT
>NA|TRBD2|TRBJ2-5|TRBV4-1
CASSPLLSREKETQYF
TGCGCCAGCAGCCCCCTATTGTCGCGGGAGAAAGAGACCCAGTACTTC
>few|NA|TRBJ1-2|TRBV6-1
CASSKTEPYGYTF
TGTGCCAGCAGTAAGACAGAACCCTATGGCTACACCTTC
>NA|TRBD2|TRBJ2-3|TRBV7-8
CASSPISGSTADTQYF
TGTGCCAGCAGCCCAATCAGCGGGAGTACGGCAGATACGCAGTATTTT
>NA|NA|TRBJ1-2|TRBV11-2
CASSLGFWLQGLNGYTF
TGTGCCAGCAGCTTAGGGTTTTGGCTCCAGGGTCTTAATGGCTACACCTTC
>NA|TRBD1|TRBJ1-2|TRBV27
CASSLSRGGTTNYGYTF
TGTGCCAGCAGTTTATCGCGAGGGGGCACTACTAACTATGGCTACACCTTC
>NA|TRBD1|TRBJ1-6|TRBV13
CASSGTGETYNSPLHF
TGTGCCAGCAGCGGGACAGGCGAGACCTATAATTCACCCCTCCACTTT
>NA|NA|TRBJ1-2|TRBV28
CATSDGAGGLRSYTF
TGTGCCACCTCCGACGGGGCGGGGGGTTTGAGGAGCTACACCTTC
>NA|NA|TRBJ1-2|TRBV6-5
CASTKGGSSYGYTF
TGTGCCAGCACCAAAGGGGGTTCCAGCTATGGCTACACCTTC
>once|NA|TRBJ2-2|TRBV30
CAWQNTGELFF
TGTGCCTGGCAGAACACCGGGGAGCTGTTTTTT
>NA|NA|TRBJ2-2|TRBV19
CASSIVAGEGGELFF
TGTGCCAGTAGTATTGTGGCAGGGGAGGGCGGGGAGCTGTTTTTT